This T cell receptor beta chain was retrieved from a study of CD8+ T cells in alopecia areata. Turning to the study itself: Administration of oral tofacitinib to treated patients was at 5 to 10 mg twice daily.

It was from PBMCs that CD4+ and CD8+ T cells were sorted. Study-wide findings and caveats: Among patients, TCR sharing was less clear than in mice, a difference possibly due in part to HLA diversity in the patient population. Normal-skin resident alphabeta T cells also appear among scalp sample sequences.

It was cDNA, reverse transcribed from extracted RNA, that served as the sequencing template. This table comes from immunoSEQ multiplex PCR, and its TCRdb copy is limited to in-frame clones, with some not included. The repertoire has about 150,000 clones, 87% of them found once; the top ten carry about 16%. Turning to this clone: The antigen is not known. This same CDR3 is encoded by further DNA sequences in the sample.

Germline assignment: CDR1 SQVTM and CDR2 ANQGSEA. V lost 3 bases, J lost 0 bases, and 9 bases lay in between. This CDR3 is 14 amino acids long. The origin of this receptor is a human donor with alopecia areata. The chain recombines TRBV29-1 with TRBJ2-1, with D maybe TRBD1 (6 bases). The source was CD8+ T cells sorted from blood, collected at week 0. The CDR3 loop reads CSVDGRGSYNEQFF. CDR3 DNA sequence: TGCAGCGTTGACGGCAGGGGCTCCTACAATGAGCAGTTCTTC.